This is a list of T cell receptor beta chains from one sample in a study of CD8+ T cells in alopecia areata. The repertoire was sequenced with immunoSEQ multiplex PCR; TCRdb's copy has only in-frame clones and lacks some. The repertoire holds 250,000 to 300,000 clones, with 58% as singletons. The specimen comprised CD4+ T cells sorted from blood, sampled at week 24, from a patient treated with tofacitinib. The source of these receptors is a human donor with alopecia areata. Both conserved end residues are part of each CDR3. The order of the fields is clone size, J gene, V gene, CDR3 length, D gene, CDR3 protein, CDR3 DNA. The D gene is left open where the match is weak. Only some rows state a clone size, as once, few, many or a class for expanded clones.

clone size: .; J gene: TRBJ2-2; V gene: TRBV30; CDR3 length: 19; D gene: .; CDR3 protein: CAWSEVSQGGSGATGELFF; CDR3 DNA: TGTGCCTGGAGTGAGGTCTCACAAGGTGGTAGCGGAGCCACCGGGGAGCTGTTTTTT
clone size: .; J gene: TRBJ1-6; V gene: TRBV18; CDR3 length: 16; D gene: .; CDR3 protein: CASSPARAQDNSPLHF; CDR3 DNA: TGTGCCAGCTCACCGGCAAGGGCCCAAGATAATTCACCCCTCCACTTT
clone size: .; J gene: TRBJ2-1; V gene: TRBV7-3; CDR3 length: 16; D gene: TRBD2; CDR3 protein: CASSLMNSGAYNEQFF; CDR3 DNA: TGTGCCAGCAGCTTAATGAATAGCGGGGCCTACAATGAGCAGTTCTTC
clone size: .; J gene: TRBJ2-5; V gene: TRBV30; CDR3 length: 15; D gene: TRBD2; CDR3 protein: CAWSARLAREETQYF; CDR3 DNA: TGTGCCTGGAGTGCGCGACTAGCGAGAGAAGAGACCCAGTACTTC
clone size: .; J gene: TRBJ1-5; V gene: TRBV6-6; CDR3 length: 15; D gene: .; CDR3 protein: CASSYWAGSNQPQHF; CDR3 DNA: TGTGCCAGCAGTTACTGGGCAGGTAGCAATCAGCCCCAGCATTTT
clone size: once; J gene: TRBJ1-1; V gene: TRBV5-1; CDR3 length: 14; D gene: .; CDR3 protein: CASSFEPRDTEAFF; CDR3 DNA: TGCGCCAGCAGCTTTGAGCCGAGGGACACTGAAGCTTTCTTT
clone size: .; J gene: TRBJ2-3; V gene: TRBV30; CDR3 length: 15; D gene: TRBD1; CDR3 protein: CAWTSGTENTDTQYF; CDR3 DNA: TGTGCCTGGACCTCCGGGACAGAGAACACAGATACGCAGTATTTT
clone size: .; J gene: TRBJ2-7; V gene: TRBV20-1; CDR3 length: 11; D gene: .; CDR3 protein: CSASHPYEQYF; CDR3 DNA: TGCAGTGCTAGTCACCCCTACGAGCAGTACTTC
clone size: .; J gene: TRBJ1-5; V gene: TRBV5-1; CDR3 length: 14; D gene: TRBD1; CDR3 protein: CASSQGQGDQPQHF; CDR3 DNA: TGCGCCAGCAGTCAGGGACAGGGAGATCAGCCCCAGCATTTT
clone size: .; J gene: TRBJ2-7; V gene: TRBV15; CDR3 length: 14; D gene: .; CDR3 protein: CATSRGMGGEEQYF; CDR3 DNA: TGTGCCACCAGCAGGGGGATGGGGGGCGAAGAGCAGTACTTC
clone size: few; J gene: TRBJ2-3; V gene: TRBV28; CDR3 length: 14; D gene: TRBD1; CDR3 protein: CASSLWDRGDTQYF; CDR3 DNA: TGTGCCAGCAGTTTATGGGACAGGGGAGATACGCAGTATTTT
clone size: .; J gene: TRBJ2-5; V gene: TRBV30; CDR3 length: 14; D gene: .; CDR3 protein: CAWSISRRGGAQYF; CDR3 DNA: TGTGCCTGGAGTATATCTCGTAGGGGGGGGGCCCAGTACTTC
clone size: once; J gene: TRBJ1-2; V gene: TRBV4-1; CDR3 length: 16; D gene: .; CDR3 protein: CASSQAGASKQVGYTF; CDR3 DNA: TGCGCCAGCAGCCAAGCTGGGGCGTCGAAACAGGTGGGCTACACCTTC
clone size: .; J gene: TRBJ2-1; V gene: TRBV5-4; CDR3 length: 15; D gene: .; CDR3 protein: CASSSGGAEYNEQFF; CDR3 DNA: TGTGCCAGCAGCTCAGGGGGGGCGGAATACAATGAGCAGTTCTTC
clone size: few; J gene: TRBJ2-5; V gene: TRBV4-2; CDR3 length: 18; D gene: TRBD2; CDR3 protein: CASSLGLAGGPRLETQYF; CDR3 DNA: TGTGCCAGCAGCCTAGGACTAGCGGGGGGGCCTCGGTTGGAGACCCAGTACTTC
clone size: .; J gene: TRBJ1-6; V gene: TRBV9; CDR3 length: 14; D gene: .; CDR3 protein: CASSVVPNGSPLHF; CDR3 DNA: TGTGCCAGCAGCGTCGTCCCAAACGGGTCACCCCTCCACTTT
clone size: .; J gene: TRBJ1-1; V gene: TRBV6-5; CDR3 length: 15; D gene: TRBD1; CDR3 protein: CASSYRTGANTEAFF; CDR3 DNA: TGTGCCAGCAGTTACCGGACAGGGGCGAACACTGAAGCTTTCTTT
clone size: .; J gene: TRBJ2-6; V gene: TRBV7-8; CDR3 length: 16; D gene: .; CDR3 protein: CASSPGVPSGANVLTF; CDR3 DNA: TGTGCCAGCAGCCCCGGGGTGCCCTCTGGGGCCAACGTCCTGACTTTC
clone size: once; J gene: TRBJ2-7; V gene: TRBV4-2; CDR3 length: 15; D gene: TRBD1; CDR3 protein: CASSQTGTGGGEQYF; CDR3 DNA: TGTGCCAGCAGTCAGACCGGGACAGGGGGCGGCGAGCAGTACTTC
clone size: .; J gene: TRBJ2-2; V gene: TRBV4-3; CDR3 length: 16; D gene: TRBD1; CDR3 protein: CASSQGDRVRSGELFF; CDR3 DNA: TGCGCCAGCAGCCAAGGGGACAGGGTGAGGTCCGGGGAGCTGTTTTTT
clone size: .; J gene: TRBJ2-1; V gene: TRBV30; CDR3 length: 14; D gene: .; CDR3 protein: CAWSPLTGYNEQFF; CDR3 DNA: TGTGCCTGGAGTCCTTTGACAGGCTACAATGAGCAGTTCTTC
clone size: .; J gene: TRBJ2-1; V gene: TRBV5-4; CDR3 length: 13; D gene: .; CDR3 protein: CASSLRGLNEQFF; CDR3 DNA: TGTGCCAGCAGCTTGAGGGGCCTCAATGAGCAGTTCTTC
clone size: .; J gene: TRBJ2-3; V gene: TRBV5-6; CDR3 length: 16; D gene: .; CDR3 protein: CASSLEPHLDTDTQYF; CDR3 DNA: TGTGCCAGCAGCTTGGAACCCCACCTAGACACAGATACGCAGTATTTT
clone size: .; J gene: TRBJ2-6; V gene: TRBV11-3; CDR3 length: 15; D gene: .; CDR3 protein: CASSYDGSGANVLTF; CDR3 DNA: TGTGCCAGCAGCTACGACGGATCTGGGGCCAACGTCCTGACTTTC
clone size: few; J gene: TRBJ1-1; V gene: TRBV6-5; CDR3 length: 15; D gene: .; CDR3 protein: CASSWHSGGRTEAFF; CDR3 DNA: TGTGCCAGCAGTTGGCACTCCGGGGGTCGGACTGAAGCTTTCTTT
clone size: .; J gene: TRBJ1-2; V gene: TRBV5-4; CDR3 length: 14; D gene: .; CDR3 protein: CASSLESGPYGYTF; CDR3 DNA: TGTGCCAGCAGCTTGGAATCCGGCCCCTATGGCTACACCTTC
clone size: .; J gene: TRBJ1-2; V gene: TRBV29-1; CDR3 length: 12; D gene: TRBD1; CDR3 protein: CSVTDRGTGYTF; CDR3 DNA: TGCAGCGTGACAGACAGGGGAACAGGCTACACCTTC
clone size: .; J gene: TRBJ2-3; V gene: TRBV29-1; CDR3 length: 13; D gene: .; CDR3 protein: CSVADVSTDTQYF; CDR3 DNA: TGCAGCGTGGCGGATGTTAGCACAGATACGCAGTATTTT
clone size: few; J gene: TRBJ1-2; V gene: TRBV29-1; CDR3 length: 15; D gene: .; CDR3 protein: CSVETRLAGGNGYTF; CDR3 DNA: TGCAGCGTTGAAACGAGGTTGGCAGGAGGTAATGGCTACACCTTC
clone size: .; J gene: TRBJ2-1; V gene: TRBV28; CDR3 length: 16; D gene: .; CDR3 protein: CASRSVPGQNYNEQFF; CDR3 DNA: TGTGCCAGCAGATCAGTCCCGGGGCAGAATTACAATGAGCAGTTCTTC
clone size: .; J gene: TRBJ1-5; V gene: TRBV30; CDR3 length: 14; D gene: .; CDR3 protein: CAWSPGPTNQPQHF; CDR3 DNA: TGTGCCTGGAGCCCGGGACCTACGAATCAGCCCCAGCATTTT
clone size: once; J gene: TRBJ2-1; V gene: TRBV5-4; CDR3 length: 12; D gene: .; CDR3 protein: CASSRDSNEQFF; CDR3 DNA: TGTGCCAGCAGCCGAGACAGCAATGAGCAGTTCTTC
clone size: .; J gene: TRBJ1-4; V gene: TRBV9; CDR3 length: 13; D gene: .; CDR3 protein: CASSPGASEKLFF; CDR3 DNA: TGTGCCAGCAGCCCAGGGGCGAGCGAAAAACTGTTTTTT
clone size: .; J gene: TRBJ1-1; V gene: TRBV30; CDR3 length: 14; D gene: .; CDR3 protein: CAWSVYSGGLEAFF; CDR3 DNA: TGTGCCTGGAGTGTGTATTCGGGGGGGTTAGAAGCTTTCTTT
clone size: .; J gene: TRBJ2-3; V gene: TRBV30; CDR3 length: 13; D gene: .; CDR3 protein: CAWMFGRSDTQYF; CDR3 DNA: TGTGCCTGGATGTTCGGCCGCTCAGATACACAGTATTTT
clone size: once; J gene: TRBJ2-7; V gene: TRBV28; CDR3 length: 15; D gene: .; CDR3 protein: CASRVGGGLTYEQYF; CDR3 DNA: TGTGCCAGCAGAGTAGGCGGGGGCCTTACCTACGAGCAGTACTTC
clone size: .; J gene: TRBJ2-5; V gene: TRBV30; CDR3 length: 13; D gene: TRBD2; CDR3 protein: CAWSVTGGETQYF; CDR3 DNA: TGTGCCTGGAGTGTAACCGGGGGGGAGACCCAGTACTTC
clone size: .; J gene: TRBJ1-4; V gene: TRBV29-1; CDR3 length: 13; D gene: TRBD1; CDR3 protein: CSAATGSNEKLFF; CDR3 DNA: TGCAGCGCAGCGACAGGGTCTAATGAAAAACTGTTTTTT
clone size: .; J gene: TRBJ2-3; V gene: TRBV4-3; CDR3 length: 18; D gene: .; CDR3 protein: CASSQDHRPPDRADTQYF; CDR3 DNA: TGCGCCAGCAGCCAAGACCACAGGCCCCCCGACCGCGCAGATACGCAGTATTTT
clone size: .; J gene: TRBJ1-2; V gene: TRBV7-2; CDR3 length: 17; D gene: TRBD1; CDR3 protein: CASSLALNPGQGGGYTF; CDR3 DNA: TGTGCCAGCAGCTTAGCCCTTAACCCGGGACAGGGAGGTGGCTACACCTTC
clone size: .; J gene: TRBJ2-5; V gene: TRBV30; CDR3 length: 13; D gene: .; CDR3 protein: CAWNLQPQETQYF; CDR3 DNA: TGTGCCTGGAACCTCCAGCCCCAAGAGACCCAGTACTTC
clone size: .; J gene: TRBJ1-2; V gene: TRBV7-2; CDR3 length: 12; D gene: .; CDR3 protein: CASRTYHGSYTF; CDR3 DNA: TGTGCCAGCAGAACTTATCATGGAAGCTACACCTTC
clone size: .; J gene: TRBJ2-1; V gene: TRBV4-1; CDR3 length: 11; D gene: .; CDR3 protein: CASSQARQLLF; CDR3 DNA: TGCGCCAGCAGCCAAGCCAGACAGCTTCTCTTC
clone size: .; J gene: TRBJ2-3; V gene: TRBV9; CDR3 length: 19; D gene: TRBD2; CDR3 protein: CASSASSGTSGGATDTQYF; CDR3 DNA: TGTGCCAGCAGCGCCTCTTCCGGGACTAGCGGGGGGGCCACAGATACGCAGTATTTT
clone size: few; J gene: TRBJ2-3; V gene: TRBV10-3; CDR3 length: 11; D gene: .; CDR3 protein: CAISGTLGGPF; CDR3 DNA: TGTGCCATCAGTGGAACACTCGGGGGGCCTTTT
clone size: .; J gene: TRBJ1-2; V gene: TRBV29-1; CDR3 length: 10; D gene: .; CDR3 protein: CSEREGGYTF; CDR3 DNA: TGCAGCGAAAGGGAGGGAGGCTACACCTTC
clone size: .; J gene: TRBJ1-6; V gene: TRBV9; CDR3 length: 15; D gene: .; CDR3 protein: CASSTSWGYNSPLHF; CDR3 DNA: TGTGCCAGCAGCACCAGCTGGGGCTATAATTCACCCCTCCACTTT